The 18 T cell receptor beta chains below were found in one sample sequenced in a study of T cells in localized non-small cell lung cancer. Generated by immunoSEQ multiplex PCR, the TCRdb table keeps only in-frame clones and is missing some. Here the sample spans approximately 41,000 clones, 88% being singletons. Sequencing used peripheral blood, obtained before any cancer treatment. These receptors all stem from a female donor over 55 with stage I squamous cell lung carcinoma.

The rearrangement links TRBV29-1 to TRBJ2-5; either TRBD1 or TRBD2 may fit D (5 bases each). This CDR3 region has 15 residues. Per germline, CDR1 SQVTM and CDR2 ANQGSEA. Trimming removed 6 bases from V and 4 bases from J, with 21 bases in between. The CDR3 bases are TGCAGCGTAGAGATAAGAGGGACGACGGGAGAGACCCAGTACTTC. Protein product: CSVEIRGTTGETQYF.

The chain couples TRBV19 to TRBJ2-5; 7 nucleotides line up with TRBD1. Germline CDR1 is LNHDA and CDR2 is SQIVND (reference sequence). The V gene end was trimmed by 1 base and the J gene end by 6 bases; junction bases not matched to a gene: 5. The CDR3 spans 14 residues. This CDR3 is CASSIGQGLKTQYF. The CDR3 DNA reads as TGTGCCAGTAGTATAGGACAGGGTTTGAAGACCCAGTACTTC.

The V and J genes are TRBV7-3 and TRBJ2-1, with no clear D. Germline CDR1 reads SGHTA; CDR2 reads FQGTGA. Trimming took 2 bases from V and 0 from J, leaving 11 bases between them. The CDR3 contains 16 residues. DNA for the CDR3: TGTGCCAGCAGCTTAGACGTACGAAGCTCCTACAATGAGCAGTTCTTC. Translation: CASSLDVRSSYNEQFF.

This clone has only one observation. V usage is TRBV7-9 and J usage is TRBJ2-3; 11 bases are a match to TRBD2. V dropped 6 bases and J dropped 5; count of bases not matched to a gene: 7. CDR1 and CDR2 from the germline V gene are SEHNR and FQNEAQ (reference sequence). This CDR3 is built from 15 residues. The CDR3 region is CASSRLAGRIDTQYF. The CDR3 DNA reads as TGTGCCAGCAGTCGACTAGCGGGAAGGATAGATACGCAGTATTTT. The entire variable domain, with the rest obtained from reference TRBV7-9 and TRBJ2-3, is as follows: DTGVSQNPRHKITKRGQNVTFRCDPISEHNRLYWYRQTLGQGPEFLTYFQNEAQLEKSRLLSDRFSAERPKGSFSTLEIQRTEQGDSAMYLCASSRLAGRIDTQYFGPGTRLTVL.

J is TRBJ1-2 and V is TRBV2; weak D call: TRBD1 (6 bases). This CDR3 contains 12 residues. CDR1 SNHLY and CDR2 FYNNEI come from the germline V gene. Trimming removed 6 bases at V and 4 bases at J, with 9 bases between. The CDR3 reads CASSQGGYGYTF. The CDR3 nucleotides read TGTGCCAGCAGCCAAGGGGGCTATGGCTACACCTTC.

V gene TRBV7-9 combines with J gene TRBJ2-7; 7 nucleotides align to TRBD2. Looked up from germline, CDR1 is SEHNR and CDR2 is FQNEAQ (reference sequence). Trimming cost V 3 bases and J 7 bases; bases outside gene matches: 6. CDR3 length: 13 residues. CDR3 amino acids: CASSLAGESEQYF. The DNA for the CDR3 is TGTGCCAGCAGCTTGGCGGGAGAGAGTGAGCAGTACTTC.

Here the CDR3 reads CASSPLRGDRTEAFF. The CDR3 nucleotides are TGTGCCAGCAGCCCCCTCAGAGGGGATCGCACTGAAGCTTTCTTT. This chain links TRBV11-2 with TRBJ1-1; D is possibly TRBD1 (5 bases). The ends were cut back, 5 bases at V and 4 bases at J, with 17 bases in the middle. CDR1 and CDR2 from the germline V gene are SGHAT and FQNNGV. The CDR3 runs to 15 residues. Full variable domain (rest looked up from reference TRBV11-2 and TRBJ1-1): EAGVAQSPRYKIIEKRQSVAFWCNPISGHATLYWYQQILGQGPKLLIQFQNNGVVDDSQLPKDRFSAERLKGVDSTLKIQPAKLEDSAVYLCASSPLRGDRTEAFFGQGTRLTVV.

Written as DNA, the CDR3 is TGTGCCAGCCGGGACGCCAGCTCCTACGAGCAGTACTTC. Protein product: CASRDASSYEQYF. The rearrangement links TRBV2 to TRBJ2-7; possibly TRBD1 or TRBD2 for D (5 bases each). CDR3 length equals 13 residues. V was trimmed by 8 bases and J by 0 bases, leaving 11 bases between them. Germline CDR1 is SNHLY and CDR2 is FYNNEI.

The CDR3 coding sequence is TGTGCCAGCTCACCGTACCAAGAGACCCAGTACTTC. This translates into CASSPYQETQYF. This chain uses TRBV18 with TRBJ2-5; D call uncertain. Trimming shortened V by 3 bases and J by 0 bases, and 2 bases separated the two germline ends. CDR3 length equals 12 residues. Germline V gene data show CDR1 as KGHSH and CDR2 as LQKENI.

The chain recombines TRBV7-2 with TRBJ1-5; TRBD1 agrees at 9 bases. Germline CDR1 SGHTA, CDR2 FQGNSA. The CDR3 has 14 amino acids. V shed 6 bases, J shed 3 bases, and the junction held 3 bases outside the gene matches. The CDR3 sequence is CASRGQGVNQPQHF. The CDR3, as DNA: TGTGCCAGCAGGGGACAGGGTGTCAATCAGCCCCAGCATTTT. Together with reference TRBV7-2 and TRBJ1-5, the CDR3 gives the full variable domain: GAGVSQSPSNKVTEKGKDVELRCDPISGHTALYWYRQSLGQGLEFLIYFQGNSAPDKSGLPSDRFSAERTGGSVSTLTIQRTQQEDSAVYLCASRGQGVNQPQHFGDGTRLSIL.

This rearrangement joins TRBV9 to TRBJ1-5; no definite D call. The CDR3 loop spans 14 amino acids. V lost 2 bases and J 3 bases, leaving 9 bases between the germline ends. Germline V CDR1 and CDR2: SGDLS, YYNGEE. This chain's CDR3 is CASSVSGDNQPQHF. The CDR3 nucleotides are TGTGCCAGCAGCGTCTCAGGTGACAATCAGCCCCAGCATTTT.

The table lists this clone with a count of one. The rearrangement joins TRBV5-1 to TRBJ1-4; 8 nucleotides line up with TRBD1. With 0 bases clipped from V and 9 bases from J, the junction kept 10 bases outside the gene matches. This CDR3 is 16 amino acids long. Germline V gives CDR1 SGHRS, CDR2 YFSETQ. The CDR3 DNA reads as TGCGCCAGCAGCTTGGACCCGGGACAGGTGCCCCAAAAACTGTTTTTT. Its translation is CASSLDPGQVPQKLFF.

The gene calls are TRBV10-3 and TRBJ2-1; TRBD2 aligns across 10 bases. The CDR3 is made up of 17 amino acids. The ends lost 3 bases at V and 4 bases at J; junction bases unmatched: 9. Germline lookup yields CDR1 ENHRY and CDR2 SYGVKD. The CDR3: CAISDVKSGREYNEQFF. As DNA, the CDR3 is TGTGCCATCAGTGATGTTAAGAGCGGGAGGGAATACAATGAGCAGTTCTTC.

V and J are TRBV19 and TRBJ2-1; 9 bases are a match to TRBD1. The V and J ends lost 6 bases and 9 bases, in that order; junction bases with no gene match: 6. Germline CDR1 and CDR2: LNHDA and SQIVND (reference sequence). The CDR3 sequence is 13 residues long. The CDR3 loop reads CASSTTGGVEQFF. The CDR3 nucleotides are TGTGCCAGTAGCACAACAGGGGGCGTTGAGCAGTTCTTC.

A note on this clone: An end of the junction does not agree with germline; a read error may underlie this. The genes are TRBV9 and TRBJ2-7; D may be TRBD1 or TRBD2 (5 bases each). This CDR3 contains 14 residues. From germline, CDR1 is SGDLS and CDR2 YYNGEE. CDR3 residues: CASSGRAAPGPLHF. CDR3 DNA: TGTGCCAGCAGCGGCCGCGCGGCACCGGGACCCCTGCACTTC.

The rearrangement uses TRBV6-1 and TRBJ1-2; no definite D call. The V and J ends lost 0 bases and 4 bases respectively, with 9 bases between them. The CDR3 totals 14 residues. CDR1 and CDR2 (germline): MNHNS, SASEGT. CDR3 nucleotide sequence: TGTGCCAGCAGTGAAGCGATTTCCAGCTATGGCTACACCTTC. Translation gives CASSEAISSYGYTF.

The genes are TRBV11-2 and TRBJ2-7; the D gene could be TRBD1 or TRBD2 (5 bases each). The germline V and J ends were trimmed by 5 bases and 1 base, with 15 bases remaining between them. CDR3 length: 15 amino acids. Germline V gene sequence: CDR1 SGHAT, CDR2 FQNNGV. The chain's CDR3 is CASSPQGTLSYEQYF. In DNA form, the CDR3 reads TGTGCCAGCAGCCCTCAAGGGACCTTGTCCTACGAGCAGTACTTC.

The chain joins TRBV5-4 to TRBJ1-4, with TRBD1 as a possible D gene (5 bases). The germline CDR1 and CDR2 sequences are SGHNT and YYREEE (reference sequence). This CDR3 comprises 17 residues. Trimming shortened V by 0 bases and J by 0 bases, and 12 bases separated the two germline ends. CDR3 DNA sequence: TGTGCCAGCAGCTTGGGTGGGGGTACTGCAACTAATGAAAAACTGTTTTTT. Encoded protein: CASSLGGGTATNEKLFF.